What follows are 11 T cell receptor beta chains derived from one specimen sequenced in a study of blood T cells in healthy people across ages. A sample-barcoded 5' primer and a J-beta primer mix were used in a second PCR of about 6 to 12 cycles. TCRdb reprocessed the 5' RACE reads via MiXCR and lists one record per CDR3 protein. The table lists about 400,000 distinct CDR3 sequences, 50% to 60% of them singletons. Sequenced: blood. The receptors here all came from a man aged 55 to 69 in good health.

The chain uses TRBV2 and TRBJ1-2, with a weak D call TRBD1 (6 bases). In germline, CDR1 is SNHLY, CDR2 FYNNEI. This CDR3 region has 15 residues. With 6 bases removed from V and 5 bases from J, the gap between germline ends came to 19 bases. This CDR3 reads CASRKGTLLEYGYTF. The CDR3 coding sequence is TGTGCCAGCAGGAAAGGGACACTCTTGGAATATGGCTACACCTTC.

This sequence joins TRBV18 and TRBJ2-7; 7 nucleotides match TRBD1. V gave up 3 bases and J gave up 7 bases; unmatched junction bases: 12. The CDR3 totals 15 residues. The germline V gene encodes CDR1 KGHSH and CDR2 LQKENI. In nucleotides, the CDR3 is TGTGCCAGCTCACCGGGACAGAAGGAGGTCAATGAGCAGTACTTC. It yields the protein CASSPGQKEVNEQYF.

The chain is built from TRBV11-1 and TRBJ2-1; 12 nucleotides agree with TRBD2. Unmatched junction bases numbered 11, after V lost 7 bases and J lost 10 bases. Germline CDR1 and CDR2: SGHAT and FQDESV (reference sequence). The CDR3 extends over 15 amino acids. CDR3 DNA: TGTGCCAGCACCCCTGGCCTAGCGGGGGGGCGAGAGCAGTTCTTC. The encoded protein is CASTPGLAGGREQFF.

The gene calls are TRBV29-1 and TRBJ2-1; D remains unclear. The CDR3 contains 13 residues. Trimming shortened V by 7 bases and J by 0 bases, and 10 bases separated the two germline ends. The V gene's germline CDR1 is SQVTM and CDR2 ANQGSEA. The CDR3 loop reads CSATVFSYNEQFF. CDR3 bases: TGCAGCGCAACAGTTTTCTCCTACAATGAGCAGTTCTTC.

This sequence joins TRBV29-1 and TRBJ2-3; D gene ambiguous. In germline, CDR1 is SQVTM, CDR2 ANQGSEA. The CDR3 consists of 12 residues. Trimming cost V 2 bases and J 1 base, with 4 bases left between them. DNA of the CDR3: TGCAGCGTTGAACAGGGCACAGATACGCAGTATTTT. Amino acids: CSVEQGTDTQYF.

The table lists this clonotype with a few counts. The V call is TRBV28, the J call TRBJ2-7; TRBD1 agrees at 8 bases. Germline V gene lookup returns CDR1 MDHEN and CDR2 SYDVKM. The CDR3 covers 14 residues. Trimming removed 7 bases from V and 5 bases from J; junction bases left unmatched: 10. CDR3 nucleotides: TGTGCCAGCACCCCGACAGGGGAGTGGGACGAGCAGTACTTC. Translated: CASTPTGEWDEQYF.

The V gene is TRBV12-3 or TRBV12-4, the J gene TRBJ2-3; D not resolved. Trimming removed 7 bases from V and 6 bases from J, with 11 bases in between. This CDR3 spans 12 amino acids. The CDR3 spells CASTLGGDTQYF. The CDR3 nucleotides are TGTGCCAGCACCCTAGGTGGGGATACGCAGTATTTT.

This clonotype was recorded a few times. The gene calls are TRBV12-3 or TRBV12-4 and TRBJ1-2; weak D call: TRBD1 (5 bases). Trimming cost V 6 bases and J 0 bases, with 14 bases left between them. This CDR3 has 15 residues. CDR3 bases: TGTGCCAGCAGCTCCACCGGGGCCGCTAACTATGGCTACACCTTC. Protein: CASSSTGAANYGYTF.

This clonotype was counted many times. V usage is TRBV28 and J usage is TRBJ2-3, with D maybe TRBD2 (6 bases). The CDR3 is made up of 12 amino acids. Germline loops: CDR1 MDHEN, CDR2 SYDVKM. Trimming left V 3 bases short and J 14 bases short, with 15 bases between. For the CDR3, the DNA is TGTGCCAGCAGTTTCGGTGGGAGGTCTGCGTATTTT. Its translation: CASSFGGRSAYF.

This chain connects TRBV20-1 to TRBJ2-1; 10 bases agree with TRBD2. The J segment lost 4 bases and the V segment lost 4 bases, leaving 7 bases of the junction unmatched. The CDR3 extends over 15 amino acids. The germline gives CDR1 DFQATT, CDR2 SNEGSKA (reference sequence). Here the CDR3 reads CSATVTSGLYNEQFF. CDR3 coding DNA: TGCAGTGCTACCGTGACTAGCGGGCTTTACAATGAGCAGTTCTTC.

This sequence joins TRBV25-1 and TRBJ2-1; 10 bases line up with TRBD2. The CDR3 is 19 amino acids. V lost 2 bases, J lost 5 bases, and 15 bases stayed unmatched. Per the germline V gene, CDR1 is MGHDK and CDR2 is SYGVNS. CDR3 DNA: TGTGCCAGCAGTGAAAGGGCAGCGGGAGGGCCCCTTCGGGACAATGAGCAGTTCTTC. This translates into CASSERAAGGPLRDNEQFF.